Listed below are T cell receptor beta chains from one sample, sequenced in a study of control samples from healthy donors and cancer patients. Assay: immunoSEQ multiplex PCR; the TCRdb copy retains only in-frame clones and omits some. The sample holds about 120,000 clones; 93% are singletons and the top ten take approximately 2.5%. The sample was blood. These receptors all stem from a young man in good health. CDR3s include the opening cysteine and the closing phenylalanine or tryptophan. Fields, in order: V gene, J gene, CDR3 protein.

>TRBV5-1|TRBJ1-2
CASSQGFQVNYGYTF
>TRBV19|TRBJ2-1
CASSIPLLGSGSSNEQFF
>TRBV7-6|TRBJ2-5
CASRPRAQETQYF
>TRBV30|TRBJ1-3
CAWSVGNFPREPGNTIYF
>TRBV5-1|TRBJ2-3
CASSLATSGGALDTQYF
>TRBV5-1|TRBJ1-2
CASSLRGLGQDGYTF
>TRBV7-2|TRBJ2-1
CASSLDTGRYNEQFF
>TRBV11-2|TRBJ1-2
CARSLGGGSYGYTF
>TRBV28|TRBJ2-7
CASSFRLSYEQYF
>TRBV28|TRBJ2-1
CASGGNNEQFF
>TRBV18|TRBJ1-1
CASSPRENTEAFF
>TRBV19|TRBJ2-2
CASIPASDGTGELFF
>TRBV6-5|TRBJ2-3
CASSRGPIDTQYF
>TRBV23-1|TRBJ1-3
CASSRGQGGAGNTIYF
>TRBV15|TRBJ1-2
CATSRAGKGYTF
>TRBV5-4|TRBJ2-4
CASSLGGVKNIQYF
>TRBV3-1/TRBV3-2|TRBJ2-3
CASSAGLAFTDTQYF
>TRBV27|TRBJ1-2
CASSRWGGQVDGYTF
>TRBV6-5|TRBJ2-5
CASSYSTQGGGTQYF
>TRBV7-3|TRBJ2-1
CASSLGTQYNEQFF
>TRBV9|TRBJ2-5
CASSVVAGGSLETQYF
>TRBV11-2|TRBJ2-1
CASSLGQGNEQFF
>TRBV7-9|TRBJ2-7
CASSLEAGGPEVQYF
>TRBV27|TRBJ2-3
CASTRGGVTDTQYF
>TRBV3-1/TRBV3-2|TRBJ1-2
CASSQDRGMGEYGYTF
>TRBV5-1|TRBJ2-7
CASSTSTGTAYEQYF
>TRBV2|TRBJ2-2
CASGGGLDFTGELFF
>TRBV28|TRBJ2-7
CASSLKLPGQGAHEQYF
>TRBV6-5|TRBJ2-3
CASLQGGRITDTQYF
>TRBV5-1|TRBJ2-3
CASSRVLAGGLEDTQYF
>TRBV6-4|TRBJ2-3
CASSDRASATDTQYF
>TRBV21-1|TRBJ1-1
CASSTHQGANTEAFF
>TRBV5-1|TRBJ2-2
CASSPGQGTGELFF
>TRBV28|TRBJ1-4
CASRRSRTGGDTNEKLFF
>TRBV5-6|TRBJ1-6
CASSLYQGGNSPLHF
>TRBV30|TRBJ2-1
CAWSYRTGITHNEQFF
>TRBV28|TRBJ2-5
CASSPCDRGKGTQYF
>TRBV6-5|TRBJ1-3
CASSWTAGNTIYF
>TRBV5-5|TRBJ2-7
CASSGGQPYEQYF
>TRBV28|TRBJ2-5
CASSSVRLPRETQYF
>TRBV5-8|TRBJ1-2
CASSYVRAVGIYGYTF
>TRBV10-3|TRBJ1-1
CAISDGEGTEAFF
>TRBV12-1|TRBJ2-4
CASSLRRWTKNIQYF
>TRBV28|TRBJ1-1
CASSLSRGMTEAFF
>TRBV28|TRBJ2-2
CAHGDPRGVGTGELFF
>TRBV6-1|TRBJ2-2
CASSETSEERELFF
>TRBV5-1|TRBJ1-2
CASSLEGGSGYTF
>TRBV24-1|TRBJ2-3
CATSDSAGATDTQYF
>TRBV7-9|TRBJ1-2
CASSLGAATANYGYTF
>TRBV10-3|TRBJ2-7
CAISESIQGRGGEQYF
>TRBV7-8|TRBJ2-1
CASSWANNEQFF
>TRBV14|TRBJ2-5
CASSQVGAQETQYF
>TRBV7-2|TRBJ2-7
CASSHPGVREQYF
>TRBV2|TRBJ1-1
CASRKDRFITEAFF
>TRBV11-2|TRBJ2-1
CASSPLAGSSYNEQFF
>TRBV5-1|TRBJ2-1
CASSLPTQGGNEQFF
>TRBV5-1|TRBJ1-3
CASSLAASGNTIYF